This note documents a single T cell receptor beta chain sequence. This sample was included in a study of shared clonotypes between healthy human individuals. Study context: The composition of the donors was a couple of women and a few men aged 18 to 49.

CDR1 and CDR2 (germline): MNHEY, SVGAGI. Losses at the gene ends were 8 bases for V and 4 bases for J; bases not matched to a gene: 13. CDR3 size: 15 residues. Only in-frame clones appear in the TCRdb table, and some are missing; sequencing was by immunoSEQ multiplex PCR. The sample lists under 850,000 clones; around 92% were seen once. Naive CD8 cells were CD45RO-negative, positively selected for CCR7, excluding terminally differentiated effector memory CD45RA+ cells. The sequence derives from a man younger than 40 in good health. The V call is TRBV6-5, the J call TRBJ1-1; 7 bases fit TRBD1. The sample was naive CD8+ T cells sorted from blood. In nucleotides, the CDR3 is TGTGCCAGCGCTATGGTGAGGACAGGAAGCACTGAAGCTTTCTTT. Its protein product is CASAMVRTGSTEAFF.